This T cell receptor beta chain emerged from a study of cytomegalovirus exposure and HLA in healthy donors. Germline assignment: CDR1 SNHLY and CDR2 FYNNEI. V lost 5 bases, J lost 4 bases, and 6 bases stayed unmatched. There are 15 residues in the CDR3. Clones were read by immunoSEQ multiplex PCR, and TCRdb kept only the in-frame ones, dropping some. In the table there are roughly 62,000 clones, over 90% of which are singletons. The sample holds one count of this clone. This clonotype was sampled from a man between 18 and 29 years old in good health and CMV-seronegative. This rearrangement joins TRBV2 to TRBJ2-1, with 9 bases fitting TRBD1. The sample comprised PBMCs. This CDR3 reads CASSKGQGLYNEQFF. In DNA, the CDR3 is TGTGCCAGCAGTAAAGGACAGGGGTTATACAATGAGCAGTTCTTC.